This TCR beta chain came from a study of blood T cell repertoires in COVID-19. Across the whole study: Sample material is recorded as cDNA or gDNA derived from T cells, B-cell-depleted T cells, or PBMCs.

The CDR3 extends over 17 amino acids. Sequencing used immunoSEQ multiplex PCR; TCRdb keeps in-frame clones, though not all of them. The sample records about 180,000 clones, about 90% being singletons. Among Cohort 3 donors, those recovered had two negative PCRs, clearance, or symptom resolution. Input material: PBMCs or T cells enriched from blood (not recorded which). The chain couples TRBV12-1 to TRBJ2-7; the table gives TRBD2 as D, unverified against the DNA. TRBV12-1 is tagged as a pseudogene. The origin of this receptor is a woman younger than 35 who had recovered from COVID-19. CDR3 sequence reads: CASSPDRQRECPYEQYF. CDR3 nucleotide sequence: TGTGCCAGCAGCCCCGACCGTCAGCGGGAGTGCCCCTACGAGCAGTACTTC.